A selection of T cell receptor beta chains follows, all from one sample in a study of T cells in Graves' hyperthyroidism and ophthalmopathy. TCRdb recomputed calls from the multiplex PCR reads with MiXCR, one row per CDR3 protein. The data show around 190,000 distinct CDR3 sequences, with about a sixth seen just once and approximately 28% held by the top ten. Sequenced: blood. These receptors were collected from a woman in her forties or fifties with Graves' hyperthyroidism. CDR3s include the opening cysteine and the closing phenylalanine or tryptophan. D genes are given only for firm matches. The listing skips clone size in some rows; elsewhere it reads once, few, many or a size class.

-	TRBV12-3/TRBV12-4	TRBJ1-3	many	CASSLVPRVIGNTIYF	TGTGCCAGCAGTTTAGTCCCCAGGGTAATTGGTAACACCATATATTTT
-	TRBV24-1	TRBJ1-2	many	CATSHESHGYTF	TGTGCCACCAGCCATGAAAGCCATGGCTACACCTTC
-	TRBV5-1	TRBJ1-6	-	CASSPWTLRDSPLHF	TGCGCCAGCAGCCCGTGGACCCTCAGGGATTCACCCCTCCACTTT
-	TRBV4-1	TRBJ1-5	few	CASSQGRGNSNQPQHF	TGCGCCAGCAGCCAAGGACGGGGAAATAGCAATCAGCCCCAGCATTTT
TRBD1	TRBV7-6	TRBJ2-7	many	CASSTAGTGKKQYF	TGTGCCAGCAGCACCGCCGGGACAGGGAAGAAGCAGTACTTC
-	TRBV19	TRBJ2-5	many	CATSGTHETQYF	TGTGCCACCTCCGGGACTCATGAGACCCAGTACTTC
TRBD2	TRBV7-2	TRBJ2-5	many	CASSPRTSKFRGQETQYF	TGTGCCAGCAGCCCGAGGACTAGTAAATTTAGGGGCCAAGAGACCCAGTACTTC
TRBD1	TRBV6-1	TRBJ2-1	few	CASSGDRGPYNEQFF	TGTGCCAGCAGTGGCGACAGGGGACCCTACAATGAGCAGTTCTTC
TRBD1	TRBV7-9	TRBJ2-7	many	CASSLATARDSTWEQYF	TGTGCCAGCAGCTTAGCGACAGCACGGGACAGTACGTGGGAGCAGTACTTC
-	TRBV6-1	TRBJ1-5	many	CASSPEDNQPQHF	TGTGCCAGCAGTCCCGAGGACAATCAGCCCCAGCATTTT
-	TRBV19	TRBJ1-1	-	CATSLGSMNTEAFF	TGTGCCACCTCATTGGGAAGTATGAACACTGAAGCTTTCTTT
-	TRBV28	TRBJ1-2	many	CASSSGLSYTF	TGTGCCAGCAGTTCAGGGTTGAGCTACACCTTC
TRBD2	TRBV9	TRBJ2-7	many	CASSGGPGGYYEQYF	TGTGCCAGCAGCGGTGGGCCGGGGGGTTACTACGAGCAGTACTTC
-	TRBV19	TRBJ2-7	-	CASGWGSYEQYF	TGTGCCAGTGGGTGGGGCTCCTACGAGCAGTACTTC
-	TRBV4-3	TRBJ2-1	many	CASSQVPVNNEQFF	TGCGCCAGCAGCCAAGTGCCAGTCAACAATGAGCAGTTCTTC
TRBD1	TRBV2	TRBJ1-5	many	CASRATGGGQPQHF	TGTGCCAGCAGAGCGACAGGGGGCGGGCAGCCCCAGCATTTT
-	TRBV18	TRBJ2-3	many	CASSARGGTDTQYF	TGTGCCAGCTCCGCACGTGGGGGCACAGATACGCAGTATTTT
TRBD2	TRBV7-9	TRBJ2-1	many	CASSETSGLWNEQFF	TGTGCCAGCAGCGAAACTAGCGGGCTCTGGAATGAGCAGTTCTTC